The clone carrying this T cell receptor (beta chain) was picked up one time. What it binds is unknown. The germline V gene encodes CDR1 MDHEN and CDR2 SYDVKM. V was trimmed by 2 bases and J by 6 bases, leaving 11 bases between them. This CDR3 is built from 14 residues. The data derive from a study of OX40 agonist ivuxolimab in advanced cancers. Assay: immunoSEQ multiplex PCR; the TCRdb copy retains only in-frame clones and omits some. The sample comprises 20,000 to 25,000 clones, 65% to 90% of which are singletons, and roughly a quarter rests with the top ten. Study conclusions and caveats: At 0.1 to 3.0 mg/kg, CD4+ and CD8+ blood T cells expanded clonally by week 6.

This sequence joins TRBV28 and TRBJ2-1; D unresolved. Source: CD4+ or CD8+ T cells sorted from blood, taken in a trial of the OX40 agonist ivuxolimab. The source of this sequence is an adult with an advanced solid tumor such as melanoma, head and neck, liver or kidney cancer. CDR3 in DNA: TGTGCCAGCAGTTTACCAAGAGCCATCAATGAGCAGTTCTTC. Amino acid sequence: CASSLPRAINEQFF.